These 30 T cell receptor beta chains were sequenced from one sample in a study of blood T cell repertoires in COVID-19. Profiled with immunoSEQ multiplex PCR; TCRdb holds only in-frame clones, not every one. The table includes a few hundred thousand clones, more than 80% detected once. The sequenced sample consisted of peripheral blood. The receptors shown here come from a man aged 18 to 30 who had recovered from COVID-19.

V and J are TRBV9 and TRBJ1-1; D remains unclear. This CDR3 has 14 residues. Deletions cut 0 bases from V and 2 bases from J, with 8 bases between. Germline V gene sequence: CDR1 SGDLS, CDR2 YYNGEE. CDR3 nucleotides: TGTGCCAGCAGCGTAGTTGTCCAAAACACTGAAGCTTTCTTT. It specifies CASSVVVQNTEAFF.

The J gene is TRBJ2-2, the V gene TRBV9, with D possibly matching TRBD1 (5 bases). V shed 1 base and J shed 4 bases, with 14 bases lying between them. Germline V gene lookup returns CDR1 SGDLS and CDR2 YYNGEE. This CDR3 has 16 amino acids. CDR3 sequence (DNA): TGTGCCAGCAGCGTAAGTGGGGCTCTAGGCACCGGGGAGCTGTTTTTT. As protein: CASSVSGALGTGELFF.

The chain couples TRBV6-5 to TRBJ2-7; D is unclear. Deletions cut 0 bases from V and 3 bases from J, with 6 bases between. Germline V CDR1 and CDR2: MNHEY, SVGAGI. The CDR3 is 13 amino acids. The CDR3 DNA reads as TGTGCCAGCAGTTACTCAAACAGCTACGAGCAGTACTTC. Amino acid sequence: CASSYSNSYEQYF.

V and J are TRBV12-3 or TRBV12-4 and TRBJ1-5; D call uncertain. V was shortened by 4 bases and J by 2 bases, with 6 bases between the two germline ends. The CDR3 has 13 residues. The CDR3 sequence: CASSSRGNQPQHF. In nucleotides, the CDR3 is TGTGCCAGCAGTTCCCGCGGCAATCAGCCCCAGCATTTT.

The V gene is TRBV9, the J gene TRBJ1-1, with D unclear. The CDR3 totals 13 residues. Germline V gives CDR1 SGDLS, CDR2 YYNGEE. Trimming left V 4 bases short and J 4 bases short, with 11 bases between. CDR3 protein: CASSPPVVTEAFF. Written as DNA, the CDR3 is TGTGCCAGCAGCCCCCCGGTCGTCACTGAAGCTTTCTTT.

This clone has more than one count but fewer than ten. CDR3 in DNA: TGTGCCAGCAGCCCCCGGGGAGACCCCGGGAACTATGGCTACACCTTC. This gives the protein CASSPRGDPGNYGYTF. The chain links TRBV9 to TRBJ1-2; no firm D call. There are 16 residues in the CDR3. Germline values: CDR1 SGDLS, CDR2 YYNGEE. The V end lost 4 bases, the J end lost 2 bases, and 18 bases lay between the germline ends.

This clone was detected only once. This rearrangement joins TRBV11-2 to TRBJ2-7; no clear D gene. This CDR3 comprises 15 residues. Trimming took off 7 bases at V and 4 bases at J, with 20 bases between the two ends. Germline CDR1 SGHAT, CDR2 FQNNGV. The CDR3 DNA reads TGTGCCAGCACCGCCTCCTCAGGCCCCGCTTACGAGCAGTACTTC. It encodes CASTASSGPAYEQYF. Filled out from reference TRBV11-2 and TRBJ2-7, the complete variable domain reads EAGVAQSPRYKIIEKRQSVAFWCNPISGHATLYWYQQILGQGPKLLIQFQNNGVVDDSQLPKDRFSAERLKGVDSTLKIQPAKLEDSAVYLCASTASSGPAYEQYFGPGTRLTVT.

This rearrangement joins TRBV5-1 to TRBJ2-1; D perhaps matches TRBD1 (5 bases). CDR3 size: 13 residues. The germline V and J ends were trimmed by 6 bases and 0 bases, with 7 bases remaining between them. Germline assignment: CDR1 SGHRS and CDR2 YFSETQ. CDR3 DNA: TGCGCCAGCACAGACAGCTCCTACAATGAGCAGTTCTTC. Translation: CASTDSSYNEQFF.

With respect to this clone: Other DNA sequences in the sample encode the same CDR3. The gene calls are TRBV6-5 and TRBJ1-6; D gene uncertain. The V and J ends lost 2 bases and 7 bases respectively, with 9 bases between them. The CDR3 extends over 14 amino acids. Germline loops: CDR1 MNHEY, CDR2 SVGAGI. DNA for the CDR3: TGTGCCAGCAGTTACGGAGCGTCCAATTCACCCCTCCACTTT. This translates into CASSYGASNSPLHF.

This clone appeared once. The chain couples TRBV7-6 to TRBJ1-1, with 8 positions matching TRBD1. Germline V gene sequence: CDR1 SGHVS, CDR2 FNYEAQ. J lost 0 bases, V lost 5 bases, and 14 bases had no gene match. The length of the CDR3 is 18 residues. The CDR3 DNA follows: TGTGCCAGCAGCCCGAGAGGACAGGGCGCCCCTTTGAACACTGAAGCTTTCTTT. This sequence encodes CASSPRGQGAPLNTEAFF.

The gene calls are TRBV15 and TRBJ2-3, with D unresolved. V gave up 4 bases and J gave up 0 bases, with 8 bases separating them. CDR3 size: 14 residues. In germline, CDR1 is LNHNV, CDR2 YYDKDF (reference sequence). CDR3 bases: TGTGCCACCAGCACTCGCGCGAGCACAGATACGCAGTATTTT. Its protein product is CATSTRASTDTQYF.

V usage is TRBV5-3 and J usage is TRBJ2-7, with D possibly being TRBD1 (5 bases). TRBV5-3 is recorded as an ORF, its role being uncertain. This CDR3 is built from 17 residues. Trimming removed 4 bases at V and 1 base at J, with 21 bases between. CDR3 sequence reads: CARSQQFTLGVSYEQYF. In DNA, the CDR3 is TGTGCCAGAAGCCAACAATTTACCCTAGGGGTATCCTACGAGCAGTACTTC.

CDR3 loop: CASSYGSRFRDPTEAFF. The CDR3 coding sequence is TGTGCCAGCAGTTACGGTAGCCGGTTTCGGGATCCCACTGAAGCTTTCTTT. The chain recombines TRBV6-2 or TRBV6-3 with TRBJ1-1; no reliable D call. This CDR3 spans 17 amino acids. Looked up from germline, CDR1 is MNHEY and CDR2 is SVGEGT. V lost 2 bases and J lost 4, with 20 bases in between.

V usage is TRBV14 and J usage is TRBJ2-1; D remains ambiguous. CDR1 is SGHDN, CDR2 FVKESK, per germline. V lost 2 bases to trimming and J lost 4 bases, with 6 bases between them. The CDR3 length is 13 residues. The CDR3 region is CASSQLQYNEQFF. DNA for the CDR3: TGTGCCAGCAGCCAACTACAGTACAATGAGCAGTTCTTC.

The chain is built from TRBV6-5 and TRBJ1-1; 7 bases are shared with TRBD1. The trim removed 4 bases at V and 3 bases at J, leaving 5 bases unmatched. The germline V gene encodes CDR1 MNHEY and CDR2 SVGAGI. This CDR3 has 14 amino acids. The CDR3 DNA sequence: TGTGCCAGCAGTTCCTCGGACAGGTACACTGAAGCTTTCTTT. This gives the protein CASSSSDRYTEAFF.

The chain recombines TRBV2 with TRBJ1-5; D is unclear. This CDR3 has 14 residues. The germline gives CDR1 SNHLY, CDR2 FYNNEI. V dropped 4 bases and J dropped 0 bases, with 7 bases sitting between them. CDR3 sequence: CASSAVDSNQPQHF. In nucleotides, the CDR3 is TGTGCCAGCAGTGCAGTCGATAGCAATCAGCCCCAGCATTTT.

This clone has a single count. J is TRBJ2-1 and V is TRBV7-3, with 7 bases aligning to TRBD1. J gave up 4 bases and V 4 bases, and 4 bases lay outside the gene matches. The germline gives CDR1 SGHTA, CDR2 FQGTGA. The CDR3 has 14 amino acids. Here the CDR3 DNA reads TGTGCCAGCAGCTCGGGACAGTTTTACAATGAGCAGTTCTTC. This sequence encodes CASSSGQFYNEQFF.

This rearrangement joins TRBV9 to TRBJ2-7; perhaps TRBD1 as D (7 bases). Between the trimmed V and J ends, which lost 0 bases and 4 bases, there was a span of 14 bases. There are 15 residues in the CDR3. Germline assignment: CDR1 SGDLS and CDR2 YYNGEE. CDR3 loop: CASSVAGGGMYEQYF. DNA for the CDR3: TGTGCCAGCAGCGTAGCTGGAGGGGGCATGTACGAGCAGTACTTC.

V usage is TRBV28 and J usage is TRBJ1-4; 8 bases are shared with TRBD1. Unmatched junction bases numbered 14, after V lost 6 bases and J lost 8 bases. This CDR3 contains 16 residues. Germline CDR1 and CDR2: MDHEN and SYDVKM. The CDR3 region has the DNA TGTGCCAGCAGAATAGGGACAGGCCAGAAATCGGAAAAACTGTTTTTT. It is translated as CASRIGTGQKSEKLFF.

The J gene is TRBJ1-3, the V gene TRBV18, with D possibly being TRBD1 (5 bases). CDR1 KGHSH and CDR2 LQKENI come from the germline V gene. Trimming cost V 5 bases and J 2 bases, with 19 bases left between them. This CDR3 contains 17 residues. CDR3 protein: CASSALITGSPGNTIYF. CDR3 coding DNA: TGTGCCAGCTCAGCCCTAATCACAGGATCCCCTGGAAACACCATATATTTT. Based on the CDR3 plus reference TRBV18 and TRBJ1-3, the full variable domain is NAGVMQNPRHLVRRRGQEARLRCSPMKGHSHVYWYRQLPEEGLKFMVYLQKENIIDESGMPKERFSAEFPKEGPSILRIQQVVRGDSAAYFCASSALITGSPGNTIYFGEGSWLTVV.

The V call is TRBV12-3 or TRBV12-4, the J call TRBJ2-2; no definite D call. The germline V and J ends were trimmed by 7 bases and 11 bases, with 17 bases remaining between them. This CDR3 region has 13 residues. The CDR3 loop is CASKETPEQELFF. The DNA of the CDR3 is TGTGCCAGCAAGGAGACTCCCGAACAAGAGCTGTTTTTT.

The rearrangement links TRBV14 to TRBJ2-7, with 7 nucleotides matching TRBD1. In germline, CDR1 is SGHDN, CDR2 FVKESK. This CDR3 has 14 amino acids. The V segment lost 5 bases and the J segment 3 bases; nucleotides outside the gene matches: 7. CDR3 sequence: CASSFPGQYYEQYF. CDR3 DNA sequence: TGTGCCAGCAGCTTTCCGGGACAGTACTACGAGCAGTACTTC. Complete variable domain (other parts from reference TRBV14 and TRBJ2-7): EAGVTQFPSHSVIEKGQTVTLRCDPISGHDNLYWYRRVMGKEIKFLLHFVKESKQDESGMPNNRFLAERTGGTYSTLKVQPAELEDSGVYFCASSFPGQYYEQYFGPGTRLTVT.

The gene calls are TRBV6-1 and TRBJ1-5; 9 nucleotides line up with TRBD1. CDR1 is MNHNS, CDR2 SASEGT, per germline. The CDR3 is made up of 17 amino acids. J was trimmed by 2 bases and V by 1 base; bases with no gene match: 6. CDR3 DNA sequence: TGTGCCAGCAGTGAAGTACAGGGGGCATTGGGCAATCAGCCCCAGCATTTT. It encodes CASSEVQGALGNQPQHF.

CDR3 DNA sequence: TGTGCCAGCAGCCCCCTCTCTGGAAACACCATATATTTT. This translates into CASSPLSGNTIYF. The chain uses TRBV14 and TRBJ1-3, with no clear D. The V gene's germline CDR1 is SGHDN and CDR2 FVKESK. CDR3 length: 13 amino acids. Trimming removed 4 bases at V and 0 bases at J, with 4 bases between. Combining the CDR3 with reference TRBV14 and TRBJ1-3 gives the whole variable domain EAGVTQFPSHSVIEKGQTVTLRCDPISGHDNLYWYRRVMGKEIKFLLHFVKESKQDESGMPNNRFLAERTGGTYSTLKVQPAELEDSGVYFCASSPLSGNTIYFGEGSWLTVV.

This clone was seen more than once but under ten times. The CDR3 is CASIRPLAGMNPDEQFF. CDR3 nucleotide sequence: TGTGCCAGCATCCGACCCCTAGCGGGAATGAACCCAGATGAGCAGTTCTTC. The chain has TRBV2 and TRBJ2-1, with 9 nucleotides matching TRBD2. The CDR3 loop spans 17 amino acids. V shed 7 bases and J 8 bases; nucleotides not matched to a gene: 18. CDR1 SNHLY and CDR2 FYNNEI come from the germline V gene.

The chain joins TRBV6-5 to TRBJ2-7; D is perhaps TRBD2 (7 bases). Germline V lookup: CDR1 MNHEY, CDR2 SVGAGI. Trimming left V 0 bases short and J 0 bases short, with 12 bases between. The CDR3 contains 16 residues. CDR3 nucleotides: TGTGCCAGCAGTTACTCGGGGGGGCTTGTCTCCTACGAGCAGTACTTC. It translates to CASSYSGGLVSYEQYF.

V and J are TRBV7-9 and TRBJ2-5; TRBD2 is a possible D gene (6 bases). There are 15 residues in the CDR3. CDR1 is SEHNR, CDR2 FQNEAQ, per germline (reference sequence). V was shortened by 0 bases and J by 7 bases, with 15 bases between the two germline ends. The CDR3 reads CASSLALGLEGTQYF. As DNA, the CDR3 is TGTGCCAGCAGCTTAGCGTTGGGACTGGAGGGGACCCAGTACTTC.

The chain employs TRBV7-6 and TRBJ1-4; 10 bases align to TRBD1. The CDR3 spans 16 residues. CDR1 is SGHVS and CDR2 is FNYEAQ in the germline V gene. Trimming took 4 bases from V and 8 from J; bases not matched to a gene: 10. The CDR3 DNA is TGTGCCAGCAGCTCAGGGCCGGGACAGGGGAGCGAAAAACTGTTTTTT. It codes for CASSSGPGQGSEKLFF. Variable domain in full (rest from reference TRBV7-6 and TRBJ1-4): GAGVSQSPRYKVTKRGQDVALRCDPISGHVSLYWYRQALGQGPEFLTYFNYEAQQDKSGLPNDRFSAERPEGSISTLTIQRTEQRDSAMYRCASSSGPGQGSEKLFFGSGTQLSVL.

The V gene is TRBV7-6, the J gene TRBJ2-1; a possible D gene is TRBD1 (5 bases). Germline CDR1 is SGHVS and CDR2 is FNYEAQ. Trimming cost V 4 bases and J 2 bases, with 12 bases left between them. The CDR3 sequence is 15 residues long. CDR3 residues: CASSYGPDTYNEQFF. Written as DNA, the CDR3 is TGTGCCAGCAGCTACGGTCCGGACACCTACAATGAGCAGTTCTTC.

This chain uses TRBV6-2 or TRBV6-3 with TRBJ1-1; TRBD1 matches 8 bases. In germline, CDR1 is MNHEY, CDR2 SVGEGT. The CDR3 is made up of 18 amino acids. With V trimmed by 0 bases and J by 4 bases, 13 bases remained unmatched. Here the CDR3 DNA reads TGTGCCAGCAGTTACTCTCCTCTGACAGGGGCAGGTAGCACTGAAGCTTTCTTT. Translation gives CASSYSPLTGAGSTEAFF.